The entry below describes one T cell receptor beta chain. The entry originates in a study of blood T cell repertoires in COVID-19. Across the whole study: Acute and convalescent COVID-19 samples came from the United States, Italy and Spain. PBMCs, B-cell-depleted T cells, or T cells were the source of the cDNA or gDNA that made up the material.

The CDR3 loop spans 12 amino acids. Germline V gives CDR1 SGHAT, CDR2 FQNNGV. The V and J ends lost 0 bases and 11 bases respectively, with 10 bases between them. How the authors handled the data: From reference gene primer amplification, estimates of nucleated cell counts were derived. Generated by immunoSEQ multiplex PCR, the TCRdb table keeps only in-frame clones and is missing some. For V, J and clone size, that table is used; D and trimming come from the DNA. Of some 230,000 clones in the sample, about 88% are singletons; the top ten hold 0.85% to 1%. The V call is TRBV11-2, the J call TRBJ1-1; D is unclear. The source material was peripheral blood. This receptor was taken from a man aged 40-50 years with acute or convalescent COVID-19. The chain's CDR3 is CASSLDRGLAFF. CDR3 DNA sequence: TGTGCCAGCAGCTTAGATCGGGGATTGGCTTTCTTT.